Each of the 24 T cell receptor beta chains below was sequenced from the same sample in a study of blood T cell repertoires in COVID-19. Libraries were prepared by immunoSEQ multiplex PCR; TCRdb keeps only in-frame clonotypes and omits some of them. The sample yields some 300,000 clones, 70% to 90% seen once. The sample was peripheral blood. These receptors were taken from a man in his 70s with acute or convalescent COVID-19.

The sample holds one count of this clone. V gene TRBV19 combines with J gene TRBJ1-3; 8 bases fit TRBD1. The germline V gene has CDR1 LNHDA and CDR2 SQIVND (reference sequence). The CDR3 runs 16 residues. The V gene end was trimmed by 6 bases and the J gene end by 0 bases; junction bases not matched to a gene: 7. The CDR3 reads CASSRDRPYSGNTIYF. DNA for the CDR3: TGTGCCAGTAGCCGGGACAGGCCCTACTCTGGAAACACCATATATTTT.

The chain has TRBV19 and TRBJ1-1; D is unclear. Trimming took off 4 bases at V and 5 bases at J, with 17 bases between the two ends. The CDR3 runs to 15 residues. Germline lookup yields CDR1 LNHDA and CDR2 SQIVND (reference sequence). The CDR3 loop reads CASSTLLVRRTEAFF. The DNA of the CDR3 is TGTGCCAGTAGTACACTCCTCGTGAGGCGTACTGAAGCTTTCTTT.

Only one count was recorded for this clone. The chain employs TRBV5-1 and TRBJ2-7, with 7 bases fitting TRBD2. J was trimmed by 3 bases and V by 4 bases; bases with no gene match: 13. Germline V gives CDR1 SGHRS, CDR2 YFSETQ. This CDR3 is built from 16 residues. The DNA for the CDR3 is TGCGCCAGCAGCCTGGCCTCCGGGACTACAAACTACGAGCAGTACTTC. This gives the protein CASSLASGTTNYEQYF.

The chain couples TRBV5-1 to TRBJ2-7, with TRBD2 matching 7 bases. The CDR3 extends over 15 amino acids. CDR1 is SGHRS and CDR2 is YFSETQ in the germline V gene. The junction had 9 bases not matched to a gene; V was cut back by 4 bases and J by 2 bases. The CDR3 region has the DNA TGCGCCAGCAGCCCGTCAGGCGGGGGACCCTACGAGCAGTACTTC. This translates into CASSPSGGGPYEQYF.

The chain couples TRBV6-2 or TRBV6-3 to TRBJ2-7; D is perhaps TRBD2 (5 bases). V dropped 5 bases and J dropped 9 bases, with 14 bases sitting between them. The V gene's germline CDR1 is MNHEY and CDR2 SVGEGT. CDR3 length equals 12 residues. The CDR3 DNA sequence: TGTGCCAGCAGTCCCCCAGCCGGGGTGCAGTACTTC. As protein: CASSPPAGVQYF.

This clone was picked up a small number of times. This chain's CDR3 is CASSPTGLAGGEQYF. The CDR3 region has the DNA TGTGCCAGCAGCCCCACGGGACTAGCGGGAGGCGAGCAGTACTTC. The rearrangement joins TRBV7-9 to TRBJ2-7, with 15 bases fitting TRBD2. The length of the CDR3 is 15 residues. Trimming cost V 5 bases and J 6 bases; bases outside gene matches: 5. Germline values: CDR1 SEHNR, CDR2 FQNEAQ (reference sequence).

The gene calls are TRBV19 and TRBJ2-3, with D possibly being TRBD2 (6 bases). V gave up 8 bases and J gave up 5 bases, with 20 bases separating them. Germline CDR1 reads LNHDA; CDR2 reads SQIVND (reference sequence). CDR3 length equals 15 residues. Written as DNA, the CDR3 is TGTGCCAGTCAGACCGTGGCTAGCGCCCAAGATACGCAGTATTTT. It is translated as CASQTVASAQDTQYF.

V is TRBV28 and J is TRBJ2-7; TRBD2 is a possible D gene (7 bases). The germline gives CDR1 MDHEN, CDR2 SYDVKM. This CDR3 has 13 residues. Trimming stripped 6 bases from V and 1 base from J, with 10 bases between. The CDR3 protein is CASRRGGSYEQYF. CDR3 DNA sequence: TGTGCCAGCAGGAGGGGGGGGTCCTACGAGCAGTACTTC.

This clone was seen a single time. This chain links TRBV29-1 with TRBJ2-1, with 9 bases that match TRBD1. Per germline, CDR1 SQVTM and CDR2 ANQGSEA. V was pared by 0 bases and J by 1 base, with 10 bases of the junction left unmatched. CDR3 length: 18 residues. DNA of the CDR3: TGCAGCGTTGAAGATCGGTACAGGGGGCTTATATCCTACAATGAGCAGTTCTTC. This encodes CSVEDRYRGLISYNEQFF.

This sequence joins TRBV24-1 and TRBJ2-3; 7 bases fit TRBD1. Trimming took 1 base from V and 3 from J; bases not matched to a gene: 3. The CDR3 covers 15 residues. Germline loops: CDR1 KGHDR, CDR2 SFDVKD. CDR3 residues: CATSDFDRDTDTQYF. The CDR3 nucleotides read TGTGCCACCAGTGATTTCGACAGGGATACAGATACGCAGTATTTT.

This clone was observed a single time. V gene TRBV5-6 combines with J gene TRBJ1-1, with 7 nucleotides matching TRBD1. The germline V gene has CDR1 SGHDT and CDR2 YYEEEE. J gave up 0 bases and V 3 bases, and 11 bases lay outside the gene matches. CDR3 length equals 17 residues. CDR3 amino acids: CASSSRYRGPMNTEAFF. The CDR3 DNA reads TGTGCCAGCAGCTCTCGCTACAGGGGTCCCATGAACACTGAAGCTTTCTTT.

The rearrangement joins TRBV10-3 to TRBJ2-5; D perhaps matches TRBD2 (7 bases). This CDR3 is built from 15 residues. Deletions cut 4 bases from V and 10 bases from J, with 22 bases between. The V gene's germline CDR1 is ENHRY and CDR2 SYGVKD. The CDR3, as DNA: TGTGCCATCAGTGCTTTTGACCAGGGAGGGGGAGACCAGTACTTC. It translates to CAISAFDQGGGDQYF.

This clone has just one count. The CDR3 loop reads CASSIGASTEAFF. The CDR3 DNA sequence: TGTGCCAGTAGTATAGGGGCGAGCACTGAAGCTTTCTTT. The chain links TRBV19 to TRBJ1-1; no reliable D call. V lost 1 base, J lost 4 bases, and 7 bases lay in between. The CDR3 sequence is 13 residues long. Per the germline V gene, CDR1 is LNHDA and CDR2 is SQIVND (reference sequence). Looking up the rest from reference TRBV19 and TRBJ1-1 gives the full variable domain: DGGITQSPKYLFRKEGQNVTLSCEQNLNHDAMYWYRQDPGQGLRLIYYSQIVNDFQKGDIAEGYSVSREKKESFPLTVTSAQKNPTAFYLCASSIGASTEAFFGQGTRLTVV.

The rearrangement uses TRBV6-5 and TRBJ2-7; 9 positions agree with TRBD1. CDR1 is MNHEY, CDR2 SVGAGI, per germline. The trim removed 4 bases at V and 6 bases at J, leaving 7 bases unmatched. This CDR3 has 14 residues. The CDR3 DNA sequence: TGTGCCAGCAGTTCCGGGACAGGGTATTCCGAGCAGTACTTC. This sequence encodes CASSSGTGYSEQYF.

This clone was recorded only once. This rearrangement joins TRBV29-1 to TRBJ2-1, with 9 bases lining up with TRBD2. The ends lost 5 bases at V and 5 bases at J; junction bases unmatched: 19. This CDR3 has 18 residues. Germline V gene sequence: CDR1 SQVTM, CDR2 ANQGSEA. CDR3 nucleotide sequence: TGCAGCGTTTATGAATTTATACTTAGCGGGAGAGATGACAATGAGCAGTTCTTC. Amino acid sequence: CSVYEFILSGRDDNEQFF.

The chain carries TRBV5-1 and TRBJ2-3; D is unresolved. V dropped 1 base and J dropped 2 bases, with 14 bases sitting between them. The CDR3 runs to 16 residues. Germline V gene data show CDR1 as SGHRS and CDR2 as YFSETQ. The CDR3 bases are TGCGCCAGCAGCTTGCTGCCCGGTTCCCACACAGATACGCAGTATTTT. It encodes CASSLLPGSHTDTQYF.

The chain links TRBV24-1 to TRBJ2-5, with 10 bases that match TRBD2. V lost 2 bases and J lost 5; bases outside the gene matches: 1. Germline V lookup: CDR1 KGHDR, CDR2 SFDVKD. This CDR3 region has 14 residues. CDR3 protein: CATSDWGLAETQYF. For the CDR3, the DNA is TGTGCCACCAGTGATTGGGGACTAGCGGAGACCCAGTACTTC.

This clone showed up just a few times. The same CDR3 also results from other DNA sequences found in this sample. The J gene is TRBJ1-5, the V gene TRBV28, with D hard to call. CDR1 is MDHEN, CDR2 SYDVKM, per germline. This CDR3 comprises 12 residues. Trimming cost V 1 base and J 6 bases, with 4 bases left between them. The CDR3 DNA reads as TGTGCCAGCAGTTTATCTTCTCAGCCCCAGCATTTT. This codes for CASSLSSQPQHF.

The CDR3 protein is CASSPLGRNSYNEQFF. DNA for the CDR3: TGTGCCAGCAGCCCCCTGGGGCGGAACTCCTACAATGAGCAGTTCTTC. The chain couples TRBV11-1 to TRBJ2-1; tentative D call: TRBD1 (5 bases). Trimming took 5 bases from V and 0 from J, leaving 14 bases between them. Per the germline V gene, CDR1 is SGHAT and CDR2 is FQDESV (reference sequence). The length of the CDR3 is 16 residues.

J is TRBJ1-1 and V is TRBV28, with D unresolved. The CDR3 loop spans 12 amino acids. Trimming shortened V by 5 bases and J by 5 bases, and 9 bases separated the two germline ends. CDR1 is MDHEN and CDR2 is SYDVKM in the germline V gene. In DNA form, the CDR3 reads TGTGCCAGCAGTCCGCAGTGGACTGAAGCTTTCTTT. The encoded protein is CASSPQWTEAFF.

V and J are TRBV27 and TRBJ2-5; TRBD1 aligns across 9 bases. The V and J ends lost 4 bases and 5 bases, in that order; junction bases with no gene match: 5. Per the germline V gene, CDR1 is MNHEY and CDR2 is SMNVEV (reference sequence). This CDR3 contains 14 residues. CDR3 in DNA: TGTGCCAGCAGTTCGGACAGGGGAATGGAGACCCAGTACTTC. Residues: CASSSDRGMETQYF.

The rearrangement joins TRBV6-5 to TRBJ1-2; 7 nucleotides agree with TRBD1. Germline V lookup: CDR1 MNHEY, CDR2 SVGAGI. The CDR3 has 13 residues. V dropped 5 bases and J dropped 5; count of bases not matched to a gene: 5. The DNA for the CDR3 is TGTGCCAGCAGTCCGGGGACAGTTTATGGCTACACCTTC. The encoded protein is CASSPGTVYGYTF.

The chain combines TRBV6-6 with TRBJ1-4; tentative D call: TRBD1 (5 bases). This CDR3 has 15 amino acids. Between the trimmed V and J ends, which lost 4 bases and 7 bases, there was a span of 16 bases. Germline V gene lookup returns CDR1 MNHNY and CDR2 SVGAGI (reference sequence). The CDR3 loop is CASSSPGVSSEKLFF. Written as DNA, the CDR3 is TGTGCCAGCAGTTCCCCGGGGGTTAGTAGTGAAAAACTGTTTTTT.

The V and J genes are TRBV7-9 and TRBJ2-2; TRBD1 aligns across 9 bases. With V trimmed by 4 bases and J by 5 bases, 11 bases remained unmatched. This CDR3 contains 17 residues. Germline V gives CDR1 SEHNR, CDR2 FQNEAQ (reference sequence). The CDR3 spells CASSSRAGQGRTGELFF. The DNA for the CDR3 is TGTGCCAGCAGCTCCCGAGCCGGACAGGGGAGAACCGGGGAGCTGTTTTTT.